Presented here are 18 T cell receptor beta chains from one specimen sequenced in a study of blood T cell repertoires in COVID-19. The repertoire was sequenced with immunoSEQ multiplex PCR; TCRdb's copy has only in-frame clones and lacks some. Of under 70,000 clones in the sample, 70% to 80% are singletons; the top ten hold about 20%. Source material: peripheral blood. These receptors were obtained from a man between 60 and 70 years old with acute or convalescent COVID-19.

J is TRBJ1-2 and V is TRBV5-6; a possible D gene is TRBD1 (5 bases). The length of the CDR3 is 15 residues. Germline V gene data show CDR1 as SGHDT and CDR2 as YYEEEE. Trimming left V 5 bases short and J 0 bases short, with 14 bases between. CDR3 bases: TGTGCCAGCAGTAAGGGGTTTGGAGCTAACTATGGCTACACCTTC. Protein: CASSKGFGANYGYTF.

The chain carries TRBV6-5 and TRBJ2-7, with 7 bases identical to TRBD2. With V trimmed by 7 bases and J by 6 bases, 6 bases remained unmatched. CDR3 length: 12 amino acids. Germline CDR1 MNHEY, CDR2 SVGAGI. CDR3 region: CASISAGVEQYF. In DNA form, the CDR3 reads TGTGCCAGCATTAGCGCGGGGGTCGAGCAGTACTTC.

The chain recombines TRBV16 with TRBJ2-1, with D uncertain. The CDR3 extends over 13 amino acids. Germline V lookup: CDR1 KGHSY, CDR2 FQNENV. V was pared by 4 bases and J by 8 bases, with 12 bases between. The CDR3, as DNA: TGTGCCAGCAGCCGTGAGATAAGCGATGAGCAGTTCTTC. Translating gives CASSREISDEQFF.

The rearrangement joins TRBV3-1 (or the pseudogene TRBV3-2) to TRBJ2-7; maybe TRBD2 (6 bases). Trimming removed 4 bases at V and 0 bases at J, with 13 bases between. The germline V gene encodes CDR1 LGHDT and CDR2 YNNKEL (reference sequence). The CDR3 has 15 amino acids. CDR3 in amino acids: CASSPGTVSSYEQYF. The CDR3 bases are TGTGCCAGCAGCCCCGGGACTGTTAGCTCCTACGAGCAGTACTTC.

V gene TRBV18 combines with J gene TRBJ1-1, with D tentatively TRBD1 (5 bases). Per the germline V gene, CDR1 is KGHSH and CDR2 is LQKENI. V lost 3 bases, J lost 1 base, and 27 bases lay in between. CDR3 length: 20 residues. CDR3 region: CASSPLGGSTARSGNTEAFF. The CDR3 DNA sequence: TGTGCCAGCTCACCCCTCGGGGGATCGACAGCACGAAGTGGGAACACTGAAGCTTTCTTT.

The sample holds a few counts of this clone. CDR3 residues: CASSITSGSEQYF. Here the CDR3 DNA reads TGTGCCAGTAGTATTACTAGCGGGAGCGAGCAGTACTTC. This rearrangement joins TRBV19 to TRBJ2-7; 11 bases map to TRBD2. V gave up 3 bases and J gave up 6 bases; unmatched junction bases: 1. CDR3 length equals 13 residues. Germline CDR1 LNHDA, CDR2 SQIVND (reference sequence).

This clone was observed a handful of times. The J gene is TRBJ1-6, the V gene TRBV5-4, with D uncertain. This CDR3 has 14 amino acids. The germline CDR1 and CDR2 sequences are SGHNT and YYREEE (reference sequence). V lost 3 bases and J lost 7, with 11 bases in between. The CDR3 here is CASSSGTGNSPLHF. The CDR3 DNA reads TGTGCCAGCAGCTCTGGCACGGGGAATTCACCCCTCCACTTT.

V gene TRBV4-2 combines with J gene TRBJ2-1; 10 positions match TRBD2. Germline lookup yields CDR1 LGHNA and CDR2 YNFKEQ. V shed 0 bases and J 9 bases; nucleotides not matched to a gene: 8. CDR3 size: 16 residues. This CDR3 is CASSQDSLAGVREQFF. DNA for the CDR3: TGTGCCAGCAGCCAAGATTCGCTAGCGGGAGTACGTGAGCAGTTCTTC.

The chain employs TRBV7-2 and TRBJ2-1; D possibly corresponds to TRBD2 (5 bases). Germline-derived CDR1 and CDR2 are SGHTA and FQGNSA. The germline V and J ends were trimmed by 2 bases and 6 bases, with 8 bases remaining between them. The CDR3 contains 13 residues. CDR3 amino acids: CASSLIGGNEQFF. In DNA form, the CDR3 reads TGTGCCAGCAGCTTAATAGGAGGCAATGAGCAGTTCTTC.

This sequence joins TRBV5-1 and TRBJ2-1; 13 nucleotides line up with TRBD2. The CDR3 spans 16 residues. Germline V gives CDR1 SGHRS, CDR2 YFSETQ. Losses at the gene ends were 4 bases for V and 4 bases for J; bases not matched to a gene: 5. The CDR3 here is CASSQRGLAGYNEQFF. CDR3 nucleotides: TGCGCCAGCAGCCAGAGGGGACTAGCGGGATACAATGAGCAGTTCTTC.

In DNA, the CDR3 is TGTGCCAGCAGCCAAGTGGCTATGACAGCCTATGGCTACACCTTC. Protein: CASSQVAMTAYGYTF. The J gene is TRBJ1-2, the V gene TRBV3-1 (or the pseudogene TRBV3-2), with D maybe TRBD1 (5 bases). The CDR3 covers 15 residues. Between the trimmed V and J ends, which lost 1 base and 4 bases, there was a span of 13 bases. From germline, CDR1 is LGHDT and CDR2 YNNKEL (reference sequence).

The V gene is TRBV5-8, the J gene TRBJ1-5; no reliable D call. This CDR3 has 13 residues. V shed 1 base and J shed 5 bases, with 7 bases lying between them. Germline CDR1 and CDR2: SGHTS and YDEGEE. For the CDR3, the DNA is TGTGCCAGCAGCTTGCGCATAGATCAGCCCCAGCATTTT. Translating gives CASSLRIDQPQHF.

The gene calls are TRBV30 and TRBJ2-7, with TRBD1 matching over 10 bases. V was clipped by 3 bases and J by 5 bases; unmatched bases: 10. The germline V gene has CDR1 GTSNPN and CDR2 SVGIG (reference sequence). The CDR3 is 15 residues long. CDR3 DNA sequence: TGTGCCTGGAGCCCCCGTGGGGACAGGGGCAACGAGCAGTACTTC. As protein: CAWSPRGDRGNEQYF.

This clone was seen a single time. V usage is TRBV3-1 (or the pseudogene TRBV3-2) and J usage is TRBJ1-3; the D gene is possibly TRBD1 (5 bases). V lost 3 bases and J lost 4, with 13 bases in between. CDR3 size: 15 residues. Germline CDR1 LGHDT, CDR2 YNNKEL (reference sequence). The CDR3, as DNA: TGTGCCAGCAGCCAGATCCAGCAGGGAGGAAACACCATATATTTT. Amino acid sequence: CASSQIQQGGNTIYF.

CDR3 nucleotide sequence: TGTGCCAGCAGCACGAAAGGGGATACTGAAGCTTTCTTT. It encodes CASSTKGDTEAFF. The rearrangement uses TRBV5-4 and TRBJ1-1; tentative D call: TRBD1 (5 bases). Germline V gene lookup returns CDR1 SGHNT and CDR2 YYREEE (reference sequence). Trimming removed 4 bases from V and 5 bases from J, with 12 bases in between. The CDR3 contains 13 residues.

This chain uses TRBV28 with TRBJ2-3, with D possibly being TRBD1 (6 bases). Deletions cut 6 bases from V and 4 bases from J, with 17 bases between. This CDR3 comprises 15 residues. CDR1 is MDHEN, CDR2 SYDVKM, per germline. The CDR3 protein is CASSLPEGVADTQYF. The CDR3 DNA is TGTGCCAGCAGCCTCCCCGAGGGGGTAGCAGATACGCAGTATTTT.

The chain links TRBV2 to TRBJ1-5, with D unresolved. This CDR3 is 14 amino acids long. The V end was cut by 2 bases, the J end by 4 bases, with 9 bases between. Germline V gene sequence: CDR1 SNHLY, CDR2 FYNNEI. The CDR3 reads CASSELEENQPQHF. The CDR3 DNA sequence: TGTGCCAGCAGTGAACTTGAGGAGAATCAGCCCCAGCATTTT. The entire variable domain, with the rest obtained from reference TRBV2 and TRBJ1-5, is as follows: EPEVTQTPSHQVTQMGQEVILRCVPISNHLYFYWYRQILGQKVEFLVSFYNNEISEKSEIFDDQFSVERPDGSNFTLKIRSTKLEDSAMYFCASSELEENQPQHFGDGTRLSIL.

The chain uses TRBV10-3 and TRBJ2-7; D possibly corresponds to TRBD1 (6 bases). V was trimmed by 7 bases and J by 3 bases, leaving 13 bases between them. Germline-derived CDR1 and CDR2 are ENHRY and SYGVKD. The CDR3 loop spans 13 amino acids. The DNA of the CDR3 is TGTGCCATCACTAGGCGGACAGACTACGAGCAGTACTTC. The encoded protein is CAITRRTDYEQYF.